This TCR beta chain came from a study of T cell repertoires in aging, cancer and after chemotherapy. Study-level information: Paired samples before and after chemotherapy came from chronic lymphocytic leukemia patients on fludarabine- or bendamustine-based regimens. About 9.1 million TCR reads were in the whole dataset. General study findings and limits: Lymphoid organ infiltration in hematological cancer patients may impair thymic emigration or peripheral T cell expansion.

By proportion, this clonotype is large. The antigen is undetermined. V lost 2 bases and J lost 4, with 11 bases in between. The CDR3 loop spans 13 amino acids. Germline V CDR1 and CDR2: GTSNPN, SVGIG (reference sequence). Peripheral blood genomic DNA, not sorted cells or RNA, was the template. TRB rearrangements spanning V, D and J were amplified using mixed TRB-A/B primers. MiXCR, applied by TCRdb to the multiplex PCR reads, yields one record per CDR3 protein. The table includes 1,200 to 1,500 distinct CDR3 sequences, around 60% detected once. Input material: blood. This chain joins TRBV30 and TRBJ2-5; D is tentatively TRBD1 or TRBD2 (6 bases each). The sequence derives from a human donor with a blood cancer. The CDR3 loop reads CAWSPGGRETQYF. DNA for the CDR3: TGTGCCTGGAGTCCCGGGGGCAGAGAGACCCAGTACTTC.